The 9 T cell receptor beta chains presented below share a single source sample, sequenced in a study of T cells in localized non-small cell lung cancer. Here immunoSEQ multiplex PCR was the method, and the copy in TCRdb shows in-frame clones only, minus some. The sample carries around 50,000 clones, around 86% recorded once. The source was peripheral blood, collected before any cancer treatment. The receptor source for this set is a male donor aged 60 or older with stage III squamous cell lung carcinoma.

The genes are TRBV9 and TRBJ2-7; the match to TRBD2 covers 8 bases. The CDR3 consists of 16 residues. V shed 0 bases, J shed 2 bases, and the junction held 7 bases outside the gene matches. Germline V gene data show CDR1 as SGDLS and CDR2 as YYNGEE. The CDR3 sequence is CASSVGALAATYEQYF. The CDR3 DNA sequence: TGTGCCAGCAGCGTAGGGGCACTAGCGGCCACCTACGAGCAGTACTTC.

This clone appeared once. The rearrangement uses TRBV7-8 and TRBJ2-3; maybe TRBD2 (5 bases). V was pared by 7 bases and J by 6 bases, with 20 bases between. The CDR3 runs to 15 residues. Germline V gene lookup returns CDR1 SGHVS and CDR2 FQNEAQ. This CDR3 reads CASMEYELTGDTQYF. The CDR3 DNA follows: TGTGCCAGCATGGAGTATGAGTTGACGGGGGATACGCAGTATTTT.

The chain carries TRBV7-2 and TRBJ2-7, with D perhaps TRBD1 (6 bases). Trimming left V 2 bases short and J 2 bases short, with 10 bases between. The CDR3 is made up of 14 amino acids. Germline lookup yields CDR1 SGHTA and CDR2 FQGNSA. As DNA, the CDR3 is TGTGCCAGCAGCTTATTGCGGACAGCCTACGAGCAGTACTTC. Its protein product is CASSLLRTAYEQYF. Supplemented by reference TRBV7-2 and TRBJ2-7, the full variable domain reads GAGVSQSPSNKVTEKGKDVELRCDPISGHTALYWYRQSLGQGLEFLIYFQGNSAPDKSGLPSDRFSAERTGGSVSTLTIQRTQQEDSAVYLCASSLLRTAYEQYFGPGTRLTVT.

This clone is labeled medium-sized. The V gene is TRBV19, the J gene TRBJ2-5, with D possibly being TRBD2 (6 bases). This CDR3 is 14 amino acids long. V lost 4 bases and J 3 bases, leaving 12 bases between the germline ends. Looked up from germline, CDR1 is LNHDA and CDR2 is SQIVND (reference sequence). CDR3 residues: CASSRGSGKETQYF. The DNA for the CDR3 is TGTGCCAGTAGTAGGGGTAGCGGTAAAGAGACCCAGTACTTC.

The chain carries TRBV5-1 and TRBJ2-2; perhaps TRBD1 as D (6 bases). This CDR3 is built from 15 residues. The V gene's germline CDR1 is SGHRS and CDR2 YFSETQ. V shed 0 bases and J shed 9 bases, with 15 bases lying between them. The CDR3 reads CASSLEGRGGRELFF. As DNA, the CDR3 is TGCGCCAGCAGCTTGGAGGGCAGGGGCGGCCGGGAGCTGTTTTTT.

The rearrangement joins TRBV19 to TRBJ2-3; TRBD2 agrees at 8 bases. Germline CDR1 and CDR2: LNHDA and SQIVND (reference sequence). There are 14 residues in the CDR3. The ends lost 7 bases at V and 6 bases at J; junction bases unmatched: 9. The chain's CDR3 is CASTLRGGEDTQYF. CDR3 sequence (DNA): TGTGCCAGTACTCTACGGGGGGGCGAGGATACGCAGTATTTT.

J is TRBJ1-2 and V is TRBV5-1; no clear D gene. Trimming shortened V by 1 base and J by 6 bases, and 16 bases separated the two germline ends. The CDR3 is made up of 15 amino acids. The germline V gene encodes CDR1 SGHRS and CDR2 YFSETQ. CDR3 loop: CASSLTFLLVDGYTF. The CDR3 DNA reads TGCGCCAGCAGCTTGACATTCCTTCTGGTCGATGGCTACACCTTC.

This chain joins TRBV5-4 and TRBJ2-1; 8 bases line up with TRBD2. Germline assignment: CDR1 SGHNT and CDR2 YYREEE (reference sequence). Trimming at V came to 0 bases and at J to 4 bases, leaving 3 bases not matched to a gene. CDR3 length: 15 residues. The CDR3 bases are TGTGCCAGCAGCTTGGGAGCTAGCGGGTACAATGAGCAGTTCTTC. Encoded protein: CASSLGASGYNEQFF. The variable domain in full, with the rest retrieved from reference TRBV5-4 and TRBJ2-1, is ETGVTQSPTHLIKTRGQQVTLRCSSQSGHNTVSWYQQALGQGPQFIFQYYREEENGRGNFPPRFSGLQFPNYSSELNVNALELDDSALYLCASSLGASGYNEQFFGPGTRLTVL.

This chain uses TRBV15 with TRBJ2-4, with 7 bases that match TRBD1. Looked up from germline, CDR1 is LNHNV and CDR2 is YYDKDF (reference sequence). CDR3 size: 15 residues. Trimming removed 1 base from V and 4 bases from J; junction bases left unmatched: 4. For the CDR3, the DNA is TGTGCCACCAGCAGAGTAGAGACAGGGAAAAACATTCAGTACTTC. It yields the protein CATSRVETGKNIQYF. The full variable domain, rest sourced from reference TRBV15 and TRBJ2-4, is DAMVIQNPRYQVTQFGKPVTLSCSQTLNHNVMYWYQQKSSQAPKLLFHYYDKDFNNEADTPDNFQSRRPNTSFCFLDIRSPGLGDTAMYLCATSRVETGKNIQYFGAGTRLSVL.